The rows below give T cell receptor beta chains drawn from one sample of a study of T cell responses to AZD1222 COVID-19 vaccine. The protocol was immunoSEQ multiplex PCR, while the TCRdb copy is restricted to in-frame clones and leaves out a portion. The sample contains roughly 140,000 clones, roughly 91% of which appear only once. Sequences were derived from peripheral blood, sampled on day 0 of AZD1222 vaccination. Receptors were obtained from an adult in good health. Both conserved end residues are part of each CDR3. Each record gives: V gene, D gene, J gene, clone size, CDR3 DNA, CDR3 protein. A D gene is named only where the DNA matches it firmly. A row's size may be missing; if present it is once, few, many or a size class.

>TRBV7-2|NA|TRBJ1-3|NA
TGTGCCAGCAGCTTAGACTCAGCCTCTGGAAACACCATATATTTT
CASSLDSASGNTIYF
>TRBV7-9|TRBD2|TRBJ2-3|once
TGTGCCAGCATCCAAGCGGGAAGCACAGATACGCAGTATTTT
CASIQAGSTDTQYF
>TRBV3-1/TRBV3-2|NA|TRBJ2-7|once
TGTGCCAGCAGCCAAGAAATAGCGCTTTCCTACGAGCAGTACTTC
CASSQEIALSYEQYF
>TRBV4-3|NA|TRBJ1-2|once
TGCGCCAGCAGCCAAGATCTTAATGACTATGGCTACACCTTC
CASSQDLNDYGYTF
>TRBV6-4|NA|TRBJ1-2|NA
TGTGCCAGCAGTGACTCGGTAGGCAGGCGGAATGGCTACACCTTC
CASSDSVGRRNGYTF
>TRBV5-6|NA|TRBJ2-7|NA
TGTGCCAGCAGCTTGGCTGCAGGTCGGCAGTACTTC
CASSLAAGRQYF
>TRBV19|NA|TRBJ2-3|NA
TGTGCCAGTAGTATGAGGGGAGATACGCAGTATTTT
CASSMRGDTQYF
>TRBV19|NA|TRBJ1-4|NA
TGTGCCAGTAACCATCTTGCAACTAATGAAAAACTGTTTTTT
CASNHLATNEKLFF
>TRBV19|NA|TRBJ1-1|NA
TGTGCCAGTAGTCCCGTGGGCCAGGGAAGTGAAGCTTTCTTT
CASSPVGQGSEAFF
>TRBV6-5|NA|TRBJ1-2|few
TGTGCCAGCAGTAGGGAGTCCGGCTACACCTTC
CASSRESGYTF
>TRBV7-3|NA|TRBJ2-1|NA
TGTGCCAGCAGCCCGGGACTCTCGAATGAGCAGTTCTTC
CASSPGLSNEQFF
>TRBV6-1|NA|TRBJ1-4|NA
TGTGCCAGCAGTGAAGTCCTCCCCATCGTGACTAATGAAAAACTGTTTTTT
CASSEVLPIVTNEKLFF
>TRBV19|TRBD1|TRBJ1-2|NA
TGTGCCAGTAGTTATCTGACAGGGGACCTCTATGGCTACACCTTC
CASSYLTGDLYGYTF
>TRBV7-9|NA|TRBJ1-1|NA
TGTGCCAGCAGCTCACCAGGGGACACTGAAGCTTTCTTT
CASSSPGDTEAFF
>TRBV11-3|TRBD2|TRBJ2-1|NA
TGTGCCAGCAGCCCTAGCGGGGGGGCGTCCGACAATGAGCAGTTCTTC
CASSPSGGASDNEQFF
>TRBV9|TRBD1|TRBJ1-2|NA
TGTGCCAGCAGCGTAGCGTTAGGGGGCGATGGCTACACCTTC
CASSVALGGDGYTF
>TRBV19|NA|TRBJ1-6|NA
TGTGCCAGTAGTATTCTTCCCTCCACACAGGTCACTTCACCCCTCCACTTT
CASSILPSTQVTSPLHF
>TRBV10-3|NA|TRBJ1-2|NA
TGTGCCATCAGTGACCAGTCGGGACAACACTATGGCTACACCTTC
CAISDQSGQHYGYTF
>TRBV24-1|NA|TRBJ2-7|NA
TGTGCCACCAGACCGGGACATAGCTCCTACGAGCAGTACTTC
CATRPGHSSYEQYF
>TRBV10-3|NA|TRBJ1-5|NA
TGTGCCATCAATGAGCAGTATAGCAATCAGCCCCAGCATTTT
CAINEQYSNQPQHF
>TRBV6-5|TRBD1|TRBJ2-2|NA
TGTGCCAGCAGTTACTCATACGGACAGGGGGGCGGGGAGCTGTTTTTT
CASSYSYGQGGGELFF
>TRBV5-1|NA|TRBJ1-2|NA
TGCGCCAGCAGCTTTGGGTCGGAAGACTATGGCTACACCTTC
CASSFGSEDYGYTF
>TRBV7-2|NA|TRBJ2-5|NA
TGTGCCAGCAGCTCCGACGGACAAGAGACCCAGTACTTC
CASSSDGQETQYF
>TRBV6-1|NA|TRBJ1-5|once
TGTGCCAGCAGTGAGGGTGCGAATCAGCCCCAGCATTTT
CASSEGANQPQHF
>TRBV5-4|NA|TRBJ2-1|NA
TGTGCCAGCAGCCCCGAGTGGGGGATGGGCGATGAGCAGTTCTTC
CASSPEWGMGDEQFF
>TRBV4-1|TRBD1|TRBJ2-7|NA
TGCGCCAGCAGCCAACTCTTTCCGGGACAGGGTAGTGGCTACGAGCAGTACTTC
CASSQLFPGQGSGYEQYF
>TRBV10-1|TRBD1|TRBJ2-1|NA
TGCGCCAGCAGTGAGTCAGGGGGCTATGAGCAGTTCTTC
CASSESGGYEQFF
>TRBV4-3|NA|TRBJ2-1|once
TGCGCCAGCAGCCTTACCCCGCTAAGCGGACGCAATGAGCAGTTCTTC
CASSLTPLSGRNEQFF
>TRBV29-1|TRBD1|TRBJ1-5|NA
TGCAGCGTTCATACCGGGACAGACAATCAGCCCCAGCATTTT
CSVHTGTDNQPQHF
>TRBV7-7|NA|TRBJ2-1|NA
TGTGCCAGCAGCTTGGGGCAGAACAATGAGCAGTTCTTC
CASSLGQNNEQFF
>TRBV5-5|NA|TRBJ1-5|NA
TGTGCCAGCAGCTTGTGGGGGTCCCAGCCCCAGCATTTT
CASSLWGSQPQHF
>TRBV7-2|NA|TRBJ2-3|NA
TGTGCCAGCAGCTTAGCGCCAGATACGCAGTATTTT
CASSLAPDTQYF
>TRBV27|NA|TRBJ2-3|NA
TGTGCCAGCAGTTTATTCACAGATACGCAGTATTTT
CASSLFTDTQYF
>TRBV29-1|NA|TRBJ2-7|NA
TGCAGCGGTGAGGCAGGGGCGGGGGAGCAGTACTTC
CSGEAGAGEQYF
>TRBV29-1|TRBD1|TRBJ1-6|NA
TGCAGCGTTGCCAGGGGGACCCCCCTGTTTTGCTCACCCCTCCACTTT
CSVARGTPLFCSPLHF
>TRBV6-5|NA|TRBJ2-7|few
TGTGCCAGCAGTTACGGTACAGGGTTCTCCTACGAGCAGTACTTC
CASSYGTGFSYEQYF
>TRBV30|TRBD2|TRBJ2-7|NA
TGTGCCTGGAACCTAGCGGGGGGCTACGAGCAGTACTTC
CAWNLAGGYEQYF
>TRBV7-8|TRBD1|TRBJ2-7|NA
TGTGCCAGCAGCTTGGGACAGGATATCTACGAGCAGTACTTC
CASSLGQDIYEQYF
>TRBV5-6|TRBD1|TRBJ2-7|few
TGTGCCAGCAGCGCGGGACAGGCCCTCTACGAGCAGTACTTC
CASSAGQALYEQYF
>TRBV7-2|NA|TRBJ2-7|NA
TGTGCCAGCAGCTTAAACCCCGCAGGCTACGAGCAGTACTTC
CASSLNPAGYEQYF
>TRBV18|TRBD2|TRBJ2-6|NA
TGTGCCAGCTCACCACCGCGGCTAGCGGGAGGCCGCTCTGGGGCCAACGTCCTGACTTTC
CASSPPRLAGGRSGANVLTF
>TRBV11-3|NA|TRBJ2-2|NA
TGTGCCAGCAGCTTAGAACACTACTCCGGGGAGCTGTTTTTT
CASSLEHYSGELFF
>TRBV9|NA|TRBJ1-2|NA
TGTGCCAGCAGCGGCCCCCGGGACGGGACTAACTATGGCTACACCTTC
CASSGPRDGTNYGYTF
>TRBV29-1|TRBD1|TRBJ1-2|NA
TGCAGCGCTTTAACAGGGGGCGCGGATGGCTACACCTTC
CSALTGGADGYTF
>TRBV24-1|NA|TRBJ1-5|NA
TGTGCCACCAAAGCCGGGACGTGGCAGCCCCAGCATTTT
CATKAGTWQPQHF
>TRBV7-6|TRBD2|TRBJ2-7|NA
TGTGCCAGCAGCTTAGCGGGAGGGCTTGGCGAGCAGTACTTC
CASSLAGGLGEQYF
>TRBV18|NA|TRBJ2-1|NA
TGTGCCAGCTCACCAGGCCGTCCCTCCTACAATGAGCAGTTCTTC
CASSPGRPSYNEQFF
>TRBV9|NA|TRBJ1-5|NA
TGTGCCAGCAGCGTTTCTGGGGTCAATCAGCCCCAGCATTTT
CASSVSGVNQPQHF
>TRBV30|NA|TRBJ2-7|NA
TGTGCTTCTACCGGGACCGTACGTGACGAGCAGTACTTC
CASTGTVRDEQYF
>TRBV27|NA|TRBJ1-6|NA
TGTGCCAGCAGTTTATCGAAAGGGTCACCCCTCCACTTT
CASSLSKGSPLHF
>TRBV6-2/TRBV6-3|TRBD2|TRBJ2-5|NA
TGTGCCAGCAGTTACGGGACTAGCGGGTCAGAGACCCAGTACTTC
CASSYGTSGSETQYF
>TRBV7-9|TRBD1|TRBJ1-2|NA
TGTGCCAGCAGCTTAGCTTCCGGGACAGGGCCCGCTGGCTACACCTTC
CASSLASGTGPAGYTF
>TRBV29-1|NA|TRBJ2-7|NA
TGCAGCGTTGCAGCGTCGGCCTACGAGCAGTACTTC
CSVAASAYEQYF
>TRBV4-3|TRBD2|TRBJ2-1|NA
TGCGCCAGCAGCGCGACTCTAGCGGGCGTACGGGATGAGCAGTTCTTC
CASSATLAGVRDEQFF
>TRBV4-1|TRBD1|TRBJ2-7|NA
TGCGCCAGCAGCATAACAGGGGACTACGAGCAGTACTTC
CASSITGDYEQYF
>TRBV23-1|NA|TRBJ2-5|NA
TGCGCCAGCAGTCAGCCAGGGCCTGGGGAGACCCAGTACTTC
CASSQPGPGETQYF
>TRBV19|NA|TRBJ2-2|few
TGTGCCAGTAGTATGGGCAGGGGCAGCACCGGGGAGCTGTTTTTT
CASSMGRGSTGELFF
>TRBV15|NA|TRBJ1-3|NA
TGTGCCACCAGACCACGACAGGCTGGAAACACCATATATTTT
CATRPRQAGNTIYF